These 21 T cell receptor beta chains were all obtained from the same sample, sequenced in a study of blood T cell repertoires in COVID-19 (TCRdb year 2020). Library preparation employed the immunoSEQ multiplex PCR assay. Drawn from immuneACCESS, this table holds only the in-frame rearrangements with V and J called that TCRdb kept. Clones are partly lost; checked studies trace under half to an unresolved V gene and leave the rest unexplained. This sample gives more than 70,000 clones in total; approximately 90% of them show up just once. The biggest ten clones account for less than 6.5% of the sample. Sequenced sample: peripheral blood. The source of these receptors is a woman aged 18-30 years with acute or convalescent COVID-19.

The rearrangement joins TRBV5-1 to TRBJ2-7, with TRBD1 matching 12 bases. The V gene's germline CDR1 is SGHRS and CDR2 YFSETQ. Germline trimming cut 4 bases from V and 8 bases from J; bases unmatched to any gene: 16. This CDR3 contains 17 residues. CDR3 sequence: CASSSNRDRGPGPKQYF. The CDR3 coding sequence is TGCGCCAGCAGCAGCAACCGGGACAGGGGGCCAGGTCCCAAGCAGTACTTC.

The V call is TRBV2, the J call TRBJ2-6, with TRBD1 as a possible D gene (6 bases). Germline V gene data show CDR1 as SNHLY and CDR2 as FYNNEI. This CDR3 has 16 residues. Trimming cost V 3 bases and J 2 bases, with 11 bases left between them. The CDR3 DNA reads TGTGCCAGCAGTGAGGACAGCCTAGCTGGGGCCAACGTCCTGACTTTC. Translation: CASSEDSLAGANVLTF.

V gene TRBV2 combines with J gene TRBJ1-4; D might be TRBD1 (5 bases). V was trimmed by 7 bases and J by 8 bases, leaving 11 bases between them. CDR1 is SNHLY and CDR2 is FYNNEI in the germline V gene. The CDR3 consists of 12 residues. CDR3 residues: CASKRDREKLFF. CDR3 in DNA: TGTGCCAGCAAGCGGGACCGGGAAAAACTGTTTTTT.

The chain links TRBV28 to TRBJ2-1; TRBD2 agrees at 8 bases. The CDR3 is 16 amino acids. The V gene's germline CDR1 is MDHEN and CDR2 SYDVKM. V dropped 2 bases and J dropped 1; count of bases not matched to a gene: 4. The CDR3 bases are TGTGCCAGCAGTTTAGTAGCGGGGCTATCCTACAATGAGCAGTTCTTC. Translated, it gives CASSLVAGLSYNEQFF.

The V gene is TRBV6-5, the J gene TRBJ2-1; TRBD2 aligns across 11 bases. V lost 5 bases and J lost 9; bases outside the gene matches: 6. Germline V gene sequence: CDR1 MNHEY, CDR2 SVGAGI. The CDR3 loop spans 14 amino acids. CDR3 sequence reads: CASSTPTSGGEQFF. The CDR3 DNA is TGTGCCAGCAGTACCCCTACTAGCGGGGGTGAGCAGTTCTTC.

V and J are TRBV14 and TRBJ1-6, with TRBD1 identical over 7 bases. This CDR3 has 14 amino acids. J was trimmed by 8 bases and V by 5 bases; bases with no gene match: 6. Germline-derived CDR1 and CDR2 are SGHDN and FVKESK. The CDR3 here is CASSSTGIDSPLHF. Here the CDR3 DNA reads TGTGCCAGCAGCTCGACAGGGATTGATTCACCCCTCCACTTT.

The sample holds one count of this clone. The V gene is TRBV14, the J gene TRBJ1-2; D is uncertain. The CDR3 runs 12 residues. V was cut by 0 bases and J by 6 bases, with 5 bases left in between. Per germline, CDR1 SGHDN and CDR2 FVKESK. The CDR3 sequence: CASSQEGNGYTF. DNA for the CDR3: TGTGCCAGCAGCCAAGAGGGCAATGGCTACACCTTC. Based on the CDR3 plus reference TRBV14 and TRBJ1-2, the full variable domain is EAGVTQFPSHSVIEKGQTVTLRCDPISGHDNLYWYRRVMGKEIKFLLHFVKESKQDESGMPNNRFLAERTGGTYSTLKVQPAELEDSGVYFCASSQEGNGYTFGSGTRLTVV.

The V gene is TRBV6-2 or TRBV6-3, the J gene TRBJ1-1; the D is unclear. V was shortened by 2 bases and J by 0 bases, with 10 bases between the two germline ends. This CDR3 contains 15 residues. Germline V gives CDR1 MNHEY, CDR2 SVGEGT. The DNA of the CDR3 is TGTGCCAGCAGTTACGACTTCCGATTGAACACTGAAGCTTTCTTT. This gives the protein CASSYDFRLNTEAFF.

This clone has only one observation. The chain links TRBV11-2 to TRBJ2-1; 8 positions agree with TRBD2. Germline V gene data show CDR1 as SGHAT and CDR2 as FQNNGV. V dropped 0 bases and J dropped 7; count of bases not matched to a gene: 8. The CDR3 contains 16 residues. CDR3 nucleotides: TGTGCCAGCAGCTTAGATAGGGCGGGGGGCAATAATGAGCAGTTCTTC. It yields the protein CASSLDRAGGNNEQFF.

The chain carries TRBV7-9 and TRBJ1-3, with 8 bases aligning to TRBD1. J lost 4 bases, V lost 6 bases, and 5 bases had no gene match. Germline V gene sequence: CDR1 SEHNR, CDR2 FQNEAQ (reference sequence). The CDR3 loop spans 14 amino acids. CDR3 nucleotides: TGTGCCAGCAGATGGACAGGGTCGGGAAACACCATATATTTT. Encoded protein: CASRWTGSGNTIYF.

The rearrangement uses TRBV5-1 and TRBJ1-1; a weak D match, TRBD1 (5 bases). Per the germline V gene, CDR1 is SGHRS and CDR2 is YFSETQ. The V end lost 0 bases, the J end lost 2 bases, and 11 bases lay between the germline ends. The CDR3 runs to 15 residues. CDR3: CASSLARDSNTEAFF. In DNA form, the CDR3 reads TGCGCCAGCAGCTTGGCCCGGGACTCCAACACTGAAGCTTTCTTT.

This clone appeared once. The CDR3 reads CATTRGQGINEQYF. CDR3 nucleotide sequence: TGTGCCACCACCCGGGGACAGGGGATCAACGAGCAGTACTTC. The rearrangement uses TRBV10-3 and TRBJ2-7; 10 bases are a match to TRBD1. The V segment lost 10 bases and the J segment 5 bases; nucleotides outside the gene matches: 11. The CDR3 has 14 amino acids. Germline loops: CDR1 ENHRY, CDR2 SYGVKD.

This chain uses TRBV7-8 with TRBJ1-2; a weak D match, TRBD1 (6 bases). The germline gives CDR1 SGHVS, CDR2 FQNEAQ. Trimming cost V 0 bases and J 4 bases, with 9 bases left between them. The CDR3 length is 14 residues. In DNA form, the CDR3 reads TGTGCCAGCAGCTTAGCTCAGGGGTTCTATGGCTACACCTTC. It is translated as CASSLAQGFYGYTF. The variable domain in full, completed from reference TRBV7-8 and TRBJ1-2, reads GAGVSQSPRYKVAKRGQDVALRCDPISGHVSLFWYQQALGQGPEFLTYFQNEAQLDKSGLPSDRFFAERPEGSVSTLKIQRTQQEDSAVYLCASSLAQGFYGYTFGSGTRLTVV.

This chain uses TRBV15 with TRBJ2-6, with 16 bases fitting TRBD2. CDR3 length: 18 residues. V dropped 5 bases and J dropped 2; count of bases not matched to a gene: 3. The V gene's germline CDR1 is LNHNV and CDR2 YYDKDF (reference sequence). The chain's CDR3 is CATSGTSGRAPGANVLTF. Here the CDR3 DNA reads TGTGCCACCAGCGGGACTAGCGGGAGGGCCCCTGGGGCCAACGTCCTGACTTTC.

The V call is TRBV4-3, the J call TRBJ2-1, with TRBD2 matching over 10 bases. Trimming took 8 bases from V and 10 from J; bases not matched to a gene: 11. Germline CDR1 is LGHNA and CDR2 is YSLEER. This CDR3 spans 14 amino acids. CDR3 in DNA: TGCGCCAGCCGGAGACTAGCGGGCGACATAGAGCAGTTCTTC. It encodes CASRRLAGDIEQFF.

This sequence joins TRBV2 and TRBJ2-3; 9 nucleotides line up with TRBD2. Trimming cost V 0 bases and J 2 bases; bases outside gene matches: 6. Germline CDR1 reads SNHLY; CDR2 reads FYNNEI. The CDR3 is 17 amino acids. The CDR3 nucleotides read TGTGCCAGCAGTGAAGCAGGCAGCGGGGGGTACACAGATACGCAGTATTTT. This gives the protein CASSEAGSGGYTDTQYF.

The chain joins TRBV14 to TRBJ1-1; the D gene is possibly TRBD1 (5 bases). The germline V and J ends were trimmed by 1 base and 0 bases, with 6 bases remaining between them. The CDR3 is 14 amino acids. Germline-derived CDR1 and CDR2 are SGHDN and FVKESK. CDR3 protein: CASSQAGMNTEAFF. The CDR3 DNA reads TGTGCCAGCAGCCAAGCAGGGATGAACACTGAAGCTTTCTTT.

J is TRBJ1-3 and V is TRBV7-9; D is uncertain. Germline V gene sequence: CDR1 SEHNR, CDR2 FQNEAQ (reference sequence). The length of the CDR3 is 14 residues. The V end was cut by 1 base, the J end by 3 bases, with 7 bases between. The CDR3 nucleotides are TGTGCCAGCAGCTTAGGAGGGCTTGGAAACACCATATATTTT. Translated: CASSLGGLGNTIYF.

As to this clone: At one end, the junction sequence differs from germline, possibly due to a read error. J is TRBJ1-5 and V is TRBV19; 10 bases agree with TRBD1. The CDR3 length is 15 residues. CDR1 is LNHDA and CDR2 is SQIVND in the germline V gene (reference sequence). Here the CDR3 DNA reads TGTGCCAGTAGTGCCTCGGGACAGGGGAATCTGCCCCAGCATTTT. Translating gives CASSASGQGNLPQHF.

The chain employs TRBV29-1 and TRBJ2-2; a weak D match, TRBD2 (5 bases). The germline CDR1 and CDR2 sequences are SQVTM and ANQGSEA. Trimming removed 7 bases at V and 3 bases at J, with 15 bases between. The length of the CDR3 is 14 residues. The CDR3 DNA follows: TGCAGCGCTGGAGGCGGTCTGGACACCGGGGAGCTGTTTTTT. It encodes CSAGGGLDTGELFF.

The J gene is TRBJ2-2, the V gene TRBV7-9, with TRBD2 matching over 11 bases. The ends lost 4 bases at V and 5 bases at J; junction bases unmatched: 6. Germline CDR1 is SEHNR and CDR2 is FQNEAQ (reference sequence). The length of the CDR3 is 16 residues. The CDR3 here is CASSSGTSGRTGELFF. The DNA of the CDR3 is TGTGCCAGCAGCTCCGGGACTAGCGGACGGACCGGGGAGCTGTTTTTT. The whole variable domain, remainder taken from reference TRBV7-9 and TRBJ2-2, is DTGVSQNPRHKITKRGQNVTFRCDPISEHNRLYWYRQTLGQGPEFLTYFQNEAQLEKSRLLSDRFSAERPKGSFSTLEIQRTEQGDSAMYLCASSSGTSGRTGELFFGEGSRLTVL.